The 9 T cell receptor beta chains below were found in one sample sequenced in a study of long-term antiretroviral therapy in people with HIV. The immunoSEQ assay was v3.0, run at survey level. Generated by immunoSEQ multiplex PCR, the TCRdb table keeps only in-frame clones and is missing some. This sample has roughly 17,000 clones, with around 74% found just once. The input for sequencing was unsorted PBMCs, taken at the start of antiretroviral therapy. The source of these receptors is a man aged 25 to 45 with HIV.

This clone was picked up one time. For the CDR3, the DNA is TGCGCCAGCAGCCAAGATATCCGCAGAATCTACGAGCAGTACTTC. This translates into CASSQDIRRIYEQYF. The chain joins TRBV4-3 to TRBJ2-7; D remains unclear. Germline CDR1 and CDR2: LGHNA and YSLEER. V was pared by 0 bases and J by 3 bases, with 12 bases between. This CDR3 is 15 amino acids long.

CDR3 protein: CASSLSHFASNQPQHF. CDR3 nucleotides: TGTGCCAGTAGTCTCTCCCACTTTGCCTCAAATCAGCCCCAGCATTTT. The chain couples TRBV19 to TRBJ1-5; D remains unclear. Germline CDR1 reads LNHDA; CDR2 reads SQIVND (reference sequence). The CDR3 loop spans 16 amino acids. Trimming removed 5 bases at V and 4 bases at J, with 18 bases between.

The chain links TRBV18 to TRBJ1-1; no clear D. The CDR3 runs 12 residues. The germline gives CDR1 KGHSH, CDR2 LQKENI. V lost 1 base to trimming and J lost 5 bases, with 5 bases between them. The DNA for the CDR3 is TGTGCCAGCTCACCACGAGAAACTGAAGCTTTCTTT. As protein: CASSPRETEAFF.

The CDR3 DNA reads as TGTGCCAGCAGCTCGGGGACTGTGAACACTGAAGCTTTCTTT. It translates to CASSSGTVNTEAFF. The chain carries TRBV11-3 and TRBJ1-1; a possible D gene is TRBD1 (5 bases). Per the germline V gene, CDR1 is SGHNT and CDR2 is YENEEA. Trimming cost V 4 bases and J 0 bases, with 9 bases left between them. The CDR3 loop spans 14 amino acids.

The rearrangement joins TRBV7-2 to TRBJ1-1; 7 bases map to TRBD1. Germline trimming cut 3 bases from V and 7 bases from J; bases unmatched to any gene: 5. The germline V gene has CDR1 SGHTA and CDR2 FQGNSA. The CDR3 covers 13 residues. The CDR3 nucleotides read TGTGCCAGCAGCTTTCGGACAGGCGTTGAAGCTTTCTTT. It is translated as CASSFRTGVEAFF.

This clone has just one count. The chain links TRBV18 to TRBJ2-3, with TRBD2 matching over 9 bases. The V gene end was trimmed by 4 bases and the J gene end by 4 bases; junction bases not matched to a gene: 15. The CDR3 totals 18 residues. The germline gives CDR1 KGHSH, CDR2 LQKENI. CDR3: CASSRVGGSSGAADTQYF. Written as DNA, the CDR3 is TGTGCCAGCTCACGTGTTGGTGGGTCTAGCGGGGCTGCAGATACGCAGTATTTT.

The genes are TRBV19 and TRBJ2-2; TRBD1 matches at 8 bases. CDR1 is LNHDA, CDR2 SQIVND, per germline (reference sequence). The V segment lost 5 bases and the J segment 2 bases; nucleotides outside the gene matches: 4. This CDR3 contains 15 residues. CDR3 DNA sequence: TGTGCCAGTAGTTTCTCAGGGGGCAACACCGGGGAGCTGTTTTTT. It codes for CASSFSGGNTGELFF.

The chain links TRBV14 to TRBJ1-6, with D unclear. The V and J ends lost 3 bases and 10 bases respectively, with 10 bases between them. The CDR3 is 13 amino acids. Germline V CDR1 and CDR2: SGHDN, FVKESK. CDR3 amino acids: CASSQTQNSPLHF. CDR3 bases: TGTGCCAGCAGCCAGACACAAAACTCACCCCTCCACTTT. The complete variable domain, with remaining parts taken from reference TRBV14 and TRBJ1-6, reads EAGVTQFPSHSVIEKGQTVTLRCDPISGHDNLYWYRRVMGKEIKFLLHFVKESKQDESGMPNNRFLAERTGGTYSTLKVQPAELEDSGVYFCASSQTQNSPLHFGNGTRLTVT.

The rearrangement uses TRBV10-3 and TRBJ2-3; D is perhaps TRBD1 or TRBD2 (5 bases each). V lost 3 bases to trimming and J lost 9 bases, with 19 bases between them. Germline V gene data show CDR1 as ENHRY and CDR2 as SYGVKD. The CDR3 contains 15 residues. The chain's CDR3 is CAISEGDGDAGTQYF. The DNA for the CDR3 is TGTGCCATCAGTGAAGGGGACGGGGACGCAGGGACGCAGTATTTT.